One and the same sample provided the 7 T cell receptor beta chains below, sequenced in a study of blood T cell repertoires in COVID-19. TCRdb keeps only in-frame clones here, not all; method: immunoSEQ multiplex PCR. The sample has hundreds of thousands of clones, 89% seen once. The sample taken for sequencing was peripheral blood. These receptors all stem from a woman aged 60-70 years with acute or convalescent COVID-19.

V usage is TRBV5-1 and J usage is TRBJ1-4; 7 bases agree with TRBD1. CDR1 is SGHRS and CDR2 is YFSETQ in the germline V gene. This CDR3 is built from 15 residues. Trimming at V came to 0 bases and at J to 3 bases, leaving 2 bases not matched to a gene. The CDR3 region is CASSLDRGANEKLFF. CDR3 bases: TGCGCCAGCAGCTTGGACAGGGGAGCTAATGAAAAACTGTTTTTT. Together with reference TRBV5-1 and TRBJ1-4, the CDR3 gives the full variable domain: KAGVTQTPRYLIKTRGQQVTLSCSPISGHRSVSWYQQTPGQGLQFLFEYFSETQRNKGNFPGRFSGRQFSNSRSEMNVSTLELGDSALYLCASSLDRGANEKLFFGSGTQLSVL.

Notes on this clone: At one end, the junction sequence differs from germline, possibly due to a read error. The V gene is TRBV2, the J gene TRBJ2-1, with a tentative D call TRBD1 (5 bases). CDR1 and CDR2 from the germline V gene are SNHLY and FYNNEI. CDR3 length: 16 residues. CDR3 in amino acids: CASRAMAWSSYNEQFF. In DNA form, the CDR3 reads TGTGCTAGCAGGGCTATGGCCTGGAGCTCCTACAATGAGCAGTTCTTC.

The V call is TRBV4-1, the J call TRBJ2-2; 9 bases align to TRBD2. CDR1 is MGHRA, CDR2 YSYEKL, per germline. The CDR3 runs to 16 residues. J gave up 1 base and V 0 bases, and 0 bases lay outside the gene matches. The CDR3 DNA is TGCGCCAGCAGCCAAGATAGCGGGGGGAACACCGGGGAGCTGTTTTTT. This sequence encodes CASSQDSGGNTGELFF.

The chain carries TRBV2 and TRBJ2-7; 7 bases are a match to TRBD2. The germline gives CDR1 SNHLY, CDR2 FYNNEI. The CDR3 extends over 13 amino acids. J gave up 1 base and V 6 bases, and 3 bases lay outside the gene matches. CDR3 region: CASRAGVSYEQYF. As DNA, the CDR3 is TGTGCCAGCAGGGCGGGGGTGTCCTACGAGCAGTACTTC.

The V call is TRBV7-9, the J call TRBJ2-3; a possible D gene is TRBD1 (5 bases). The CDR3 loop spans 13 amino acids. The germline CDR1 and CDR2 sequences are SEHNR and FQNEAQ (reference sequence). Trimming cost V 6 bases and J 6 bases, with 13 bases left between them. CDR3 nucleotide sequence: TGTGCCAGCAGACAGGACCAAGGGGATACGCAGTATTTT. Amino acid sequence: CASRQDQGDTQYF.

The rearrangement uses TRBV6-5 and TRBJ2-7; 14 bases fit TRBD2. The V gene's germline CDR1 is MNHEY and CDR2 SVGAGI. The CDR3 length is 15 residues. After removal of 6 bases from V and 4 bases from J, the junction contained 5 bases not matched to a gene. DNA for the CDR3: TGTGCCAGCAGCCGCGGACTAGCGGGAGGATACGAGCAGTACTTC. Its protein product is CASSRGLAGGYEQYF.

The rearrangement links TRBV2 to TRBJ2-1; possibly TRBD2 for D (5 bases). V lost 5 bases and J 5 bases, leaving 16 bases between the germline ends. CDR3 length: 15 residues. Per germline, CDR1 SNHLY and CDR2 FYNNEI. CDR3 coding DNA: TGTGCCAGCAGTATACTAGGAGGTGGGCACAATGAGCAGTTCTTC. Amino acids: CASSILGGGHNEQFF.